The 29 T cell receptor beta chains below were found in one sample sequenced in a study of molecular identifiers for immune sequencing clone quantification. TCRdb itself ran the PCR reads through MiXCR, one entry per CDR3 protein. The profile shows hundreds of thousands of distinct CDR3 sequences, 15% to 20% of them singletons. Input material: naive CD8+ T cells from blood, with Jurkat cell RNA spiked in. The subset here: FACS-sorted CD8+CD4-CCR7+CD45RA+ naive T cells. The receptors here all came from a human donor in good health. Some libraries in this study had Jurkat cell RNA spiked in.

The V and J genes are TRBV7-9 and TRBJ2-7, with D maybe TRBD1 (6 bases). The germline V gene encodes CDR1 SEHNR and CDR2 FQNEAQ (reference sequence). CDR3 length: 18 amino acids. V was pared by 4 bases and J by 1 base, with 23 bases between. The CDR3 bases are TGTGCCAGCAGCTCCAAACCTCCGGGACATCCGGAATCCTACGAGCAGTACTTC. Its protein product is CASSSKPPGHPESYEQYF.

This clonotype was found once. V usage is TRBV20-1 and J usage is TRBJ2-5; D unresolved. CDR1 is DFQATT, CDR2 SNEGSKA, per germline (reference sequence). This CDR3 is 12 amino acids long. The V gene lost 7 bases and the J gene lost 5 bases, with 14 bases spanning the gap. CDR3 in amino acids: CSVGLGIETQYF. DNA of the CDR3: TGCAGTGTCGGGCTGGGTATCGAGACCCAGTACTTC.

Concerning this clonotype itself: A much larger clone lies one base from this, so it may be a read error. The chain is built from TRBV5-1 and TRBJ1-5; D remains unclear. There are 13 residues in the CDR3. V was shortened by 0 bases and J by 11 bases, with 12 bases between the two germline ends. Germline assignment: CDR1 SGHRS and CDR2 YFSETQ. CDR3 protein: CASSLAPAQSQHF. The CDR3 DNA is TGCGCCAGCAGCTTGGCCCCGGCGCAGTCCCAGCATTTT.

This clonotype was recorded only once. A read error may be the cause here, since a much bigger clone is one base away. The chain couples TRBV2 to TRBJ2-3; TRBD1 aligns across 7 bases. The CDR3 runs to 17 residues. Germline CDR1 and CDR2: SNHLY and FYNNEI. The ends lost 3 bases at V and 8 bases at J; junction bases unmatched: 17. For the CDR3, the DNA is TGTGCCAGCAGTGACCCCCAGGGGGTTTGGGGGCAGGGTACGCAGTATTTT. Translating it yields CASSDPQGVWGQGTQYF.

The V and J genes are TRBV19 and TRBJ1-1, with D uncertain. V was trimmed by 7 bases and J by 0 bases, leaving 15 bases between them. Germline CDR1 and CDR2: LNHDA and SQIVND (reference sequence). This CDR3 spans 15 amino acids. The CDR3 DNA follows: TGTGCCAGTACTTCCCGGGGAAGTCTGAACACTGAAGCTTTCTTT. It is translated as CASTSRGSLNTEAFF.

This clonotype was found many times. V and J are TRBV28 and TRBJ2-1; a possible D gene is TRBD1 (6 bases). CDR3 length: 18 residues. V was trimmed by 6 bases and J by 2 bases, leaving 23 bases between them. Germline CDR1 is MDHEN and CDR2 is SYDVKM. CDR3 sequence reads: CASSWGLHEGSPYNEQFF. DNA of the CDR3: TGTGCCAGCAGCTGGGGGCTACACGAGGGAAGCCCCTACAATGAGCAGTTCTTC. Variable domain in full (rest from reference TRBV28 and TRBJ2-1): DVKVTQSSRYLVKRTGEKVFLECVQDMDHENMFWYRQDPGLGLRLIYFSYDVKMKEKGDIPEGYSVSREKKERFSLILESASTNQTSMYLCASSWGLHEGSPYNEQFFGPGTRLTVL.

This clonotype was seen many times. The V and J genes are TRBV2 and TRBJ2-3, with D unresolved. CDR3 length: 13 residues. CDR1 is SNHLY, CDR2 FYNNEI, per germline. V lost 7 bases and J lost 4, with 12 bases in between. DNA of the CDR3: TGTGCCAGCATCCAAGGTCCCCCAGATACGCAGTATTTT. This translates into CASIQGPPDTQYF.

This clonotype has just a few counts. The chain has TRBV10-3 and TRBJ1-1; D possibly corresponds to TRBD1 (5 bases). V was cut by 0 bases and J by 4 bases, with 12 bases left in between. CDR1 and CDR2 from the germline V gene are ENHRY and SYGVKD. The length of the CDR3 is 15 residues. The CDR3 bases are TGTGCCATCAGTGAGTCCGGGGTAGGGGCCACTGAAGCTTTCTTT. Translated, it gives CAISESGVGATEAFF.

This clonotype was detected ten times or more. V and J are TRBV2 and TRBJ1-1; no clear D gene. Per the germline V gene, CDR1 is SNHLY and CDR2 is FYNNEI. V lost 9 bases and J lost 0, with 14 bases in between. The CDR3 covers 14 residues. This CDR3 reads CASLTTALNTEAFF. CDR3 DNA sequence: TGTGCCAGTCTCACGACCGCGCTGAACACTGAAGCTTTCTTT.

Remarks on this clonotype: A much more abundant neighbour one base away suggests this may be a read error. J is TRBJ1-1 and V is TRBV7-9, with 7 nucleotides matching TRBD1. Trimming took 8 bases from V and 1 from J; bases not matched to a gene: 13. The CDR3 has 16 amino acids. The germline V gene has CDR1 SEHNR and CDR2 FQNEAQ (reference sequence). CDR3 residues: CASRPGAAGGNTEAFF. CDR3 DNA: TGTGCCAGCCGCCCAGGCGCAGCAGGGGGGAACACTGAAGCTTTCTTT.

Concerning this clonotype itself: A read error is possible here, since a much larger clone lies one base away. The rearrangement links TRBV5-3 to TRBJ1-5, with a tentative D call TRBD1 (6 bases). Being an ORF, TRBV5-3 has a function that is uncertain. Trimming stripped 8 bases from V and 6 bases from J, with 21 bases between. This CDR3 spans 15 amino acids. The CDR3 DNA reads as TGTGCCAGCAGCCCTCGCCTGGGGGGGGCTCAGCCCCAGCATTTT. Its protein product is CASSPRLGGAQPQHF.

This clonotype showed up many times. The V call is TRBV28, the J call TRBJ1-1; D is possibly TRBD1 (5 bases). The CDR3 contains 14 residues. V lost 2 bases to trimming and J lost 6 bases, with 13 bases between them. Germline CDR1 MDHEN, CDR2 SYDVKM. The CDR3, as DNA: TGTGCCAGCAGTTTAGCGTGGGACGTAGCTGAAGCTTTCTTT. It codes for CASSLAWDVAEAFF.

Note on this clonotype: This may be a read error, as it is one base from a much larger clone. This rearrangement joins TRBV20-1 to TRBJ2-7, with D perhaps being TRBD1 or TRBD2 (5 bases each). CDR1 is DFQATT, CDR2 SNEGSKA, per germline (reference sequence). V was clipped by 6 bases and J by 7 bases, with 22 bases between them. This CDR3 has 14 residues. CDR3 protein: CSAKGRDQLGEQYF. The CDR3 region has the DNA TGCAGTGCCAAAGGCAGGGACCAACTTGGGGAGCAGTACTTC.

This clonotype was seen a few times. This chain links TRBV27 with TRBJ1-2, with TRBD1 matching over 8 bases. The germline V gene encodes CDR1 MNHEY and CDR2 SMNVEV (reference sequence). The V gene end was trimmed by 0 bases and the J gene end by 6 bases; junction bases not matched to a gene: 6. The CDR3 runs 15 residues. CDR3 coding DNA: TGTGCCAGCAGTTTATCGGGCCAGGGGGCGAATGGCTACACCTTC. As protein: CASSLSGQGANGYTF.

Points on this clonotype: One base away lies a much larger clone, so this may be a sequencing read error. The chain combines TRBV4-2 with TRBJ1-5; a weak D match, TRBD1 (6 bases). The CDR3 length is 16 residues. The germline V gene encodes CDR1 LGHNA and CDR2 YNFKEQ. In DNA form, the CDR3 reads TGTGCCAGCAGCCCCCGGACAGATCGGGACAATCTGCCCCAGCATTTT. Translation gives CASSPRTDRDNLPQHF.

The sample holds many counts of this clonotype. The chain has TRBV19 and TRBJ2-7; TRBD1 or TRBD2 may be the D gene (5 bases each). Germline CDR1 LNHDA, CDR2 SQIVND (reference sequence). The CDR3 runs to 14 residues. Trimming pared 3 bases from V and 2 bases from J, leaving 11 bases between. The CDR3 DNA follows: TGTGCCAGTAGTATGGGGGTATCGGCCTACGAGCAGTACTTC. It specifies CASSMGVSAYEQYF.

The table lists this clonotype with many counts. The chain has TRBV30 and TRBJ2-1; D might be TRBD2 (5 bases). CDR1 and CDR2 (germline): GTSNPN, SVGIG (reference sequence). The CDR3 is 12 amino acids. The V and J ends lost 0 bases and 8 bases respectively, with 8 bases between them. The CDR3 here is CAWSVLDDEQFF. The CDR3 nucleotides read TGTGCCTGGAGTGTACTAGATGATGAGCAGTTCTTC.

This clonotype was counted between two and nine times. The V call is TRBV21-1, the J call TRBJ2-3; the table's D call, TRBD2, was not checked against the DNA. TRBV21-1 is a pseudogene segment. This CDR3 has 18 amino acids. The CDR3 sequence: CASSQNRLAGGTRDTQYF. CDR3 sequence (DNA): TGTGCCAGCAGCCAAAACAGGCTAGCGGGGGGCACCCGGGATACGCAGTATTTT.

This clonotype was counted a few times. This chain links TRBV7-9 with TRBJ2-7; TRBD1 matches 7 bases. CDR1 and CDR2 (germline): SEHNR, FQNEAQ (reference sequence). V lost 0 bases, J lost 1 base, and 6 bases stayed unmatched. This CDR3 region has 16 residues. The CDR3 nucleotides are TGTGCCAGCAGCTTAGCAGTCGGGACAGTATCCTACGAGCAGTACTTC. It codes for CASSLAVGTVSYEQYF. The complete variable domain, with remaining parts taken from reference TRBV7-9 and TRBJ2-7, reads DTGVSQNPRHKITKRGQNVTFRCDPISEHNRLYWYRQTLGQGPEFLTYFQNEAQLEKSRLLSDRFSAERPKGSFSTLEIQRTEQGDSAMYLCASSLAVGTVSYEQYFGPGTRLTVT.

Comments on this clonotype: A clone one base away is much larger, so this may be a read error. The conserved phenylalanine or tryptophan is not found at the CDR3 terminus, so this likely reflects a read error. The CDR3 reads CASSSGLAVYEQYL. The CDR3 DNA follows: TGTGCCAGCAGCTCGGGACTAGCGGTTTACGAGCAGTACCTC. V is TRBV5-3 and J is TRBJ2-7, with TRBD2 identical over 11 bases. TRBV5-3 is identified as an open reading frame with a role that is uncertain. CDR3 size: 14 residues.

About this clonotype itself: A much larger clonotype is one base distant, so this may be a read error. The gene calls are TRBV20-1 and TRBJ2-7; 9 bases are shared with TRBD2. The V segment lost 2 bases and the J segment 2 bases; nucleotides outside the gene matches: 7. Germline V gene lookup returns CDR1 DFQATT and CDR2 SNEGSKA (reference sequence). The CDR3 has 15 residues. The CDR3 loop reads CSARMTSGRAYEQYF. DNA of the CDR3: TGCAGTGCTAGAATGACTAGCGGCCGTGCCTACGAGCAGTACTTC.

This clonotype was recorded at least ten times. The chain combines TRBV6-5 with TRBJ2-3, with D possibly TRBD2 on 5 matching bases. The V gene's germline CDR1 is MNHEY and CDR2 SVGAGI. The CDR3 runs 14 residues. V was pared by 2 bases and J by 1 base, with 7 bases between. The CDR3 nucleotides are TGTGCCAGCAGTTACGTCGGGGGCACAGATACGCAGTATTTT. It translates to CASSYVGGTDTQYF.

This chain joins TRBV27 and TRBJ1-4; D is unclear. CDR3 length: 14 amino acids. Germline CDR1 is MNHEY and CDR2 is SMNVEV (reference sequence). Deletions cut 2 bases from V and 2 bases from J, with 6 bases between. CDR3 sequence reads: CASSLAGTNEKLFF. CDR3 bases: TGTGCCAGCAGTTTAGCGGGGACTAATGAAAAACTGTTTTTT.

This clonotype was seen repeatedly, ten times or more. CDR3 protein: CASCAGREAGELFF. In DNA form, the CDR3 reads TGTGCCAGCTGCGCCGGGAGAGAGGCCGGGGAGCTGTTTTTT. The chain employs TRBV12-3 or TRBV12-4 and TRBJ2-2, with a possible D match to TRBD2 (6 bases). The V end was cut by 8 bases, the J end by 6 bases, with 16 bases between. The CDR3 extends over 14 amino acids.

This chain joins TRBV7-3 and TRBJ1-2; tentative D call: TRBD1 (6 bases). V lost 6 bases and J lost 4, with 18 bases in between. The CDR3 sequence is 15 residues long. From germline, CDR1 is SGHTA and CDR2 FQGTGA. DNA for the CDR3: TGTGCCAGCAGTCCTACAGGGCCGGAGGGCTATGGCTACACCTTC. Translating gives CASSPTGPEGYGYTF.

A single count supports this clonotype. A much larger clone lies one base from this, so it may be a read error. This CDR3 fails to terminate in the conserved phenylalanine or tryptophan, so it likely reflects a read error. The genes are TRBV2 and TRBJ1-2; perhaps TRBD1 as D (6 bases). V was trimmed by 7 bases and J by 2 bases, leaving 11 bases between them. This CDR3 has 13 residues. Germline CDR1 SNHLY, CDR2 FYNNEI. CDR3 nucleotide sequence: TGTGCCAGCAAGGCAGGGGAGAACTATGGCTACACCCTC. This sequence encodes CASKAGENYGYTL.

There are a few counts of this clonotype. The V and J genes are TRBV7-9 and TRBJ2-1; 7 bases line up with TRBD2. Germline lookup yields CDR1 SEHNR and CDR2 FQNEAQ (reference sequence). This CDR3 is 13 amino acids long. After removal of 4 bases from V and 9 bases from J, the junction contained 6 bases not matched to a gene. This chain's CDR3 is CASSSRTSFEQFF. The DNA of the CDR3 is TGTGCCAGCAGCTCGCGGACTAGTTTTGAGCAGTTCTTC.

The rearrangement links TRBV6-5 to TRBJ1-2; no clear D gene. The CDR3 runs to 14 residues. The ends were cut back, 3 bases at V and 0 bases at J, with 8 bases in the middle. Germline V lookup: CDR1 MNHEY, CDR2 SVGAGI. The CDR3 bases are TGTGCCAGCAGTTATTTAGGGTCTAACTATGGCTACACCTTC. Protein sequence: CASSYLGSNYGYTF.

The table lists this clonotype with many counts. The chain couples TRBV10-3 to TRBJ2-1; D may be TRBD1 or TRBD2 (6 bases each). Germline-derived CDR1 and CDR2 are ENHRY and SYGVKD. V was clipped by 7 bases and J by 6 bases, with 13 bases between them. This CDR3 region has 13 residues. CDR3 coding DNA: TGTGCCATCATCAGCGAGGGGGGCAATGAGCAGTTCTTC. Translation gives CAIISEGGNEQFF.